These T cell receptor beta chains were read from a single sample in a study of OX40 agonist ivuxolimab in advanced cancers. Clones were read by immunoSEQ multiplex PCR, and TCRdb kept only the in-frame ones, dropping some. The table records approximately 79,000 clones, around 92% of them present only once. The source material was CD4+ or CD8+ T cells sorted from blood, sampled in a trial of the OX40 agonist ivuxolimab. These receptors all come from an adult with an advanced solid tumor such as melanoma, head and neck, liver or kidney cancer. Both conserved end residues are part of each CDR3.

CDR3: CASSQDRMPRGNEQFF; V: TRBV4-3; J: TRBJ2-1
CDR3: CAWNLGSPSVNEQFF; V: TRBV30; J: TRBJ2-1
CDR3: CASSEPPGQSFSYEQYF; V: TRBV2; J: TRBJ2-7
CDR3: CASSPGPGTDTQYF; V: TRBV5-6; J: TRBJ2-3
CDR3: CASSLGSGGSYEQYF; V: TRBV5-1; J: TRBJ2-7
CDR3: CASSSRDRSRDTQYF; V: TRBV11-2; J: TRBJ2-3
CDR3: CASSHRGSYEQYF; V: TRBV7-6; J: TRBJ2-7
CDR3: CASSIEASSYNEQFF; V: TRBV19; J: TRBJ2-1
CDR3: CASSHHPQGGTGELFF; V: TRBV7-8; J: TRBJ2-2
CDR3: CASSYGQGITEAFF; V: TRBV6-6; J: TRBJ1-1
CDR3: CASSLGQGAGQPQHF; V: TRBV5-6; J: TRBJ1-5
CDR3: CASSFPDRVASKMSNQPQHF; V: TRBV5-4; J: TRBJ1-5
CDR3: CASSWGDRASADTQYF; V: TRBV5-6; J: TRBJ2-3
CDR3: CASSYPTNSTSTGELFF; V: TRBV7-9; J: TRBJ2-2
CDR3: CASSPRDGTDTQYF; V: TRBV18; J: TRBJ2-3
CDR3: CASSCPSDQETQYF; V: TRBV5-1; J: TRBJ2-5
CDR3: CAAIGGPGNTIYF; V: TRBV30; J: TRBJ1-3